Below are 20 T cell receptor beta chains sequenced from a single sample in a study of OX40 agonist ivuxolimab in advanced cancers. The assay was immunoSEQ multiplex PCR, and TCRdb's table has in-frame clones only and misses some. The table shows just over 90,000 clones, with 85% to 95% occurring only once. This specimen was CD4+ or CD8+ T cells sorted from blood, taken in a trial of the OX40 agonist ivuxolimab. The receptors come from an adult with an advanced solid tumor such as melanoma, head and neck, liver or kidney cancer.

The genes are TRBV6-5 and TRBJ2-2; possible D gene TRBD2, 6 bases. Germline assignment: CDR1 MNHEY and CDR2 SVGAGI. V was trimmed by 0 bases and J by 1 base, leaving 6 bases between them. The CDR3 totals 15 residues. CDR3 coding DNA: TGTGCCAGCAGTTACTCGGGAGGGAACACCGGGGAGCTGTTTTTT. This codes for CASSYSGGNTGELFF.

The rearrangement joins TRBV18 to TRBJ2-3; D unresolved. This CDR3 region has 13 residues. V was shortened by 5 bases and J by 5 bases, with 11 bases between the two germline ends. Germline CDR1 and CDR2: KGHSH and LQKENI. The CDR3 nucleotides read TGTGCCAGCTCATCAACACCGGGAGATACGCAGTATTTT. This encodes CASSSTPGDTQYF. Full variable domain (missing parts from reference TRBV18 and TRBJ2-3): NAGVMQNPRHLVRRRGQEARLRCSPMKGHSHVYWYRQLPEEGLKFMVYLQKENIIDESGMPKERFSAEFPKEGPSILRIQQVVRGDSAAYFCASSSTPGDTQYFGPGTRLTVL.

The gene calls are TRBV6-1 and TRBJ2-7; no firm D call. V lost 8 bases and J 2 bases, leaving 13 bases between the germline ends. This CDR3 is built from 13 residues. Germline CDR1 is MNHNS and CDR2 is SASEGT. Here the CDR3 DNA reads TGTGCCAGCCGGTGGACGGTCGCCTACGAGCAGTACTTC. Its protein is CASRWTVAYEQYF.

The chain's CDR3 is CASSVSTSYEQYF. CDR3 sequence (DNA): TGTGCCAGCAGCGTATCAACCTCCTACGAGCAGTACTTC. V and J are TRBV9 and TRBJ2-7, with unresolved D. CDR3 size: 13 residues. Germline-derived CDR1 and CDR2 are SGDLS and YYNGEE. Trimming left V 1 base short and J 0 bases short, with 5 bases between.

This rearrangement joins TRBV5-4 to TRBJ2-3; D is ambiguous. The V end was cut by 0 bases, the J end by 2 bases, with 16 bases between. The CDR3 is made up of 17 amino acids. Germline CDR1 reads SGHNT; CDR2 reads YYREEE (reference sequence). CDR3 nucleotide sequence: TGTGCCAGCAGCTTGGAGCAAGGCTCCTCTTACACAGATACGCAGTATTTT. Its protein is CASSLEQGSSYTDTQYF.

The rearrangement links TRBV4-1 to TRBJ2-1; D gene unclear. Trimming pared 4 bases from V and 0 bases from J, leaving 13 bases between. The germline gives CDR1 MGHRA, CDR2 YSYEKL. The CDR3 contains 16 residues. The CDR3 DNA sequence: TGCGCCAGCAGCCCCTTCCCTGGGGACTCCTACAATGAGCAGTTCTTC. Protein: CASSPFPGDSYNEQFF.

The rearrangement joins TRBV4-1 to TRBJ2-7, with 14 bases fitting TRBD2. The junction had 1 base not matched to a gene; V was cut back by 0 bases and J by 6 bases. The CDR3 has 15 amino acids. Germline CDR1 reads MGHRA; CDR2 reads YSYEKL. DNA of the CDR3: TGCGCCAGCAGCCAAGAAGGACTAGCGGGGGGCGAGCAGTACTTC. As protein: CASSQEGLAGGEQYF.

This chain links TRBV7-2 with TRBJ2-1, with TRBD2 matching 7 bases. The CDR3 is made up of 14 amino acids. With 3 bases clipped from V and 7 bases from J, the junction kept 6 bases outside the gene matches. The germline V gene has CDR1 SGHTA and CDR2 FQGNSA. This chain's CDR3 is CASSFLGGWNEQFF. The CDR3 region has the DNA TGTGCCAGCAGCTTCTTGGGAGGGTGGAATGAGCAGTTCTTC. The whole variable domain, filled in from reference TRBV7-2 and TRBJ2-1, reads GAGVSQSPSNKVTEKGKDVELRCDPISGHTALYWYRQSLGQGLEFLIYFQGNSAPDKSGLPSDRFSAERTGGSVSTLTIQRTQQEDSAVYLCASSFLGGWNEQFFGPGTRLTVL.

J is TRBJ2-1 and V is TRBV9; D is possibly TRBD1 (5 bases). The germline gives CDR1 SGDLS, CDR2 YYNGEE. Deletions cut 3 bases from V and 6 bases from J, with 7 bases between. The CDR3 consists of 12 residues. CDR3 DNA sequence: TGTGCCAGCAGCGCACAGGCCAATGAGCAGTTCTTC. This codes for CASSAQANEQFF.

This chain joins TRBV28 and TRBJ2-7; 8 nucleotides line up with TRBD1. Germline-derived CDR1 and CDR2 are MDHEN and SYDVKM. Trimming removed 3 bases from V and 0 bases from J; junction bases left unmatched: 4. The CDR3 is 15 residues long. In DNA form, the CDR3 reads TGTGCCAGCAGTTTTAGGGGACAGGCCTCCTACGAGCAGTACTTC. This translates into CASSFRGQASYEQYF.

CDR3 coding DNA: TGTGCCAGCAGCTTACAGGGACAGGCTACGCGCTACACCTTC. Amino acids: CASSLQGQATRYTF. The chain carries TRBV7-6 and TRBJ1-2; 8 bases are a match to TRBD1. This CDR3 spans 14 amino acids. CDR1 is SGHVS, CDR2 FNYEAQ, per germline. J gave up 9 bases and V 2 bases, and 8 bases lay outside the gene matches.

The chain has TRBV5-4 and TRBJ2-1; 9 bases map to TRBD2. The CDR3 has 16 amino acids. With 0 bases clipped from V and 5 bases from J, the junction kept 6 bases outside the gene matches. CDR1 is SGHNT, CDR2 YYREEE, per germline (reference sequence). CDR3 residues: CASSLVAGGTNNEQFF. The CDR3, as DNA: TGTGCCAGCAGCTTGGTGGCGGGGGGGACTAACAATGAGCAGTTCTTC.

The chain has TRBV6-1 and TRBJ1-4; no clear D gene. Deletions cut 4 bases from V and 1 base from J, with 10 bases between. CDR3 size: 15 residues. Germline CDR1 is MNHNS and CDR2 is SASEGT. CDR3 amino acids: CASSGLQRTNEKLFF. The CDR3 region has the DNA TGTGCCAGCAGTGGGTTACAGCGAACTAATGAAAAACTGTTTTTT.

The chain is built from TRBV4-3 and TRBJ1-6, with D hard to call. Trimming pared 2 bases from V and 7 bases from J, leaving 12 bases between. Germline CDR1 LGHNA, CDR2 YSLEER. The CDR3 length is 15 residues. In nucleotides, the CDR3 is TGCGCCAGCAGCCAACGACTGGGGAGGAATTCACCCCTCCACTTT. Protein: CASSQRLGRNSPLHF.

The chain joins TRBV11-2 to TRBJ2-7; D remains unclear. CDR3 size: 12 residues. Trimming pared 6 bases from V and 7 bases from J, leaving 13 bases between. Germline-derived CDR1 and CDR2 are SGHAT and FQNNGV. The CDR3 protein is CASSSRFLEQYF. CDR3 coding DNA: TGTGCCAGCAGTAGCCGTTTCTTGGAGCAGTACTTC. Looking up the rest from reference TRBV11-2 and TRBJ2-7 gives the full variable domain: EAGVAQSPRYKIIEKRQSVAFWCNPISGHATLYWYQQILGQGPKLLIQFQNNGVVDDSQLPKDRFSAERLKGVDSTLKIQPAKLEDSAVYLCASSSRFLEQYFGPGTRLTVT.

The rearrangement links TRBV11-2 to TRBJ2-3; D may correspond to TRBD1 or TRBD2 (5 bases each). The CDR3 loop spans 17 amino acids. The V gene's germline CDR1 is SGHAT and CDR2 FQNNGV. V was shortened by 1 base and J by 3 bases, with 17 bases between the two germline ends. CDR3 sequence reads: CASSLVGAYGGTDTQYF. In nucleotides, the CDR3 is TGTGCCAGCAGCTTAGTCGGGGCCTATGGTGGTACAGATACGCAGTATTTT.

The gene calls are TRBV10-1 and TRBJ2-7; TRBD2 matches 7 bases. Trimming at V came to 6 bases and at J to 8 bases, leaving 7 bases not matched to a gene. This CDR3 comprises 12 residues. Germline CDR1 reads WNHNN; CDR2 reads SYGVQD (reference sequence). The CDR3 region has the DNA TGCGCCAGCAGCCCTGATAGCGGGCAGCAGTACTTC. Its protein is CASSPDSGQQYF.

V usage is TRBV11-2 and J usage is TRBJ1-4; 9 bases agree with TRBD1. Germline V gene lookup returns CDR1 SGHAT and CDR2 FQNNGV. The CDR3 is made up of 16 amino acids. The V segment lost 4 bases and the J segment 7 bases; nucleotides outside the gene matches: 10. Here the CDR3 reads CASSSTTGGGGEKLFF. The CDR3 nucleotides are TGTGCCAGCAGCTCGACCACAGGGGGCGGAGGTGAAAAACTGTTTTTT.

The chain links TRBV5-6 to TRBJ2-7; TRBD2 matches at 12 bases. The V gene's germline CDR1 is SGHDT and CDR2 YYEEEE. The V segment lost 5 bases and the J segment 0 bases; nucleotides outside the gene matches: 6. The CDR3 loop spans 16 amino acids. CDR3 sequence (DNA): TGTGCCAGCAGTCAGACTAGCGGGAGTTTCTCCTACGAGCAGTACTTC. Protein: CASSQTSGSFSYEQYF.

This chain connects TRBV19 to TRBJ1-1; possibly TRBD1 for D (5 bases). The CDR3 totals 14 residues. Germline lookup yields CDR1 LNHDA and CDR2 SQIVND (reference sequence). Trimming stripped 7 bases from V and 0 bases from J, with 12 bases between. For the CDR3, the DNA is TGTGCCAGTACCCTGACAGTTCTGAACACTGAAGCTTTCTTT. This sequence encodes CASTLTVLNTEAFF.